This T cell receptor (beta chain) was sequenced for a study of shared clonotypes between healthy human individuals. General observations from the study: Generation probabilities were higher for clonotypes shared across all four sorted-subset donors than for unshared ones.

The deep-level immunoSEQ assay was used. The protocol was immunoSEQ multiplex PCR, while the TCRdb copy is restricted to in-frame clones and leaves out a portion. The repertoire includes about 2.3 million clones, around 92% of them detected once, and approximately 0.39% sits in the top ten. There are 16 residues in the CDR3. After removal of 0 bases from V and 8 bases from J, the junction contained 9 bases not matched to a gene. Germline CDR1 and CDR2: SGHNT and YYREEE (reference sequence). Remarks on this clone: Its antigen is still unknown.

J is TRBJ1-4 and V is TRBV5-4, with 8 bases matching TRBD1. The TCR originated in a man in his late teens or twenties in good health. Some clones in this sample may be carry-over from other donors' samples. The sequenced material came from naive CD4+ T cells from PBMCs. Subset denoted: CD45RA+ positively selected. The CDR3 loop is CASSLGQGAVGEKLFF. The CDR3, as DNA: TGTGCCAGCAGCTTGGGGCAGGGGGCAGTAGGGGAAAAACTGTTTTTT.